The table lists the clone carrying this T cell receptor beta chain with a count of one. The sample comes from a study of T cell changes during pregnancy in multiple sclerosis. The data were produced by immunoSEQ multiplex PCR, yet TCRdb's version contains in-frame clones alone and is incomplete. Here the sample spans 49,000 or so clones, 85% to 95% being singletons. The CDR3 runs 12 residues. The V gene's germline CDR1 is SQVTM and CDR2 ANQGSEA. Trimming cost V 5 bases and J 7 bases; bases outside gene matches: 3. This clonotype originated in a female donor with multiple sclerosis, enrolled in a pregnancy study. V is TRBV29-1 and J is TRBJ2-1; 9 nucleotides line up with TRBD1. The sequenced sample was CD8+ T cells from peripheral blood mononuclear cells, obtained before pregnancy. The CDR3 is CSVRTGENEQFF. CDR3 coding DNA: TGCAGCGTTCGGACAGGGGAAAATGAGCAGTTCTTC.